Below, one TCR beta chain is given with its context. Its cognate antigen has yet to be identified. Qualities for individual bases were not recorded, and no much larger clone is one base off. This sample was included in a study of vaccination effects on CD4 cells after COVID-19 (dated by TCRdb to between 2022 and 2023). Context from the whole study: Post-vaccine samples across the study were collected a median of 72 days after the second dose, with a range of 14 to 241. SARS-CoV-2 spike-specific CD4+ TCR repertoires were compared before and after mRNA vaccination in COVID-19 convalescent patients and in infection-naive vaccine recipients. A total of nine to ten COVID-19 convalescent patients and several SARS-CoV-2-naive healthy vaccine recipients were included in the full study. In the study, cultures from other donors were sequenced using the Oncomine TCR Beta short-read assay on an Illumina iSeq 100. Study-level results and caveats: Clones induced by infection and clones induced by vaccination both contracted markedly at late timepoints after vaccination, which fits with T cell responses waning over time. Among healthy vaccine recipients, nearly all vaccine-induced clones were SARS-CoV-2 mono-reactive, and only 1 of 255 was cross-reactive with common cold coronaviruses. The study was limited by a small number of convalescent patients, and early post-infection timepoints were lacking.

Trimming accounts for 8 bases at V and 2 bases at J, while the number of junction bases matched to no gene is 13. The CDR3, cysteine through phenylalanine, is 16 amino acids long. The CDR3 DNA has 48 bases and is translated from base 1. CDR1 SNHLY and CDR2 FYNNEI were looked up in the germline V gene. The library was obtained by the immunoSEQ multiplex PCR assay. DNA from the CD4+ T cells that had been cultured and isolated underwent TCR beta CDR3 sequencing. From the authors' description of their analysis: Non-productive TCR sequences were removed, reads were trimmed to the CDR3 region, and CDR3s of at least 7 amino acids were retained. Antigen-specific clonotypes were identified with the MANAFEST web app by comparing expansion in peptide wells against reference cultures. For clones to be considered positive, expansion at FDR<0.05 versus reference and all other wells, an odds ratio above 5, and a frequency above 0.1% in two replicate wells were required. Cross-reactive clonotypes were defined as significantly expanded in SARS-CoV-2 spike wells and in at least one common cold coronavirus spike condition. Using the stringdist R package, CDR3 similarity was measured by Levenshtein distance, and unrooted trees were constructed with ape in R 3.6.1. Here the immuneACCESS table is served through TCRdb, limited to in-frame sequences with V and J called. Missing clones are a known gap in these copies; in checked studies unresolved V genes cover under half, and the rest lacks a known reason. V and J calls plus clone size are reproduced from that table; the DNA served to infer D and trimming. The sample includes 25,000 to 30,000 clones, with 55% to 75% observed a single time. The ten largest make up approximately 8.8% of the sample.

To identify antigen-specific CD4+ T cell clonotypes by their expansion, the ViraFEST assay first stimulated PBMC with viral peptide pools and then applied TCR sequencing. After about 10 days of culture, CD4+ T cells were isolated with the EasySep CD4+ T cell isolation kit. Participants received two doses of either the BNT162b2 or the mRNA-1273 mRNA SARS-CoV-2 vaccine. Healthy vaccine recipients had no prior SARS-CoV-2 infection, confirmed by negative nucleocapsid antibodies before and after vaccination. Each well held two million PBMC cultured in IMDM containing around 5.1% human AB serum, 10 IU/ml IL-2 and gentamicin, along with roughly 10 ug/ml peptides. On days 3 and 7, half of the culture medium was replaced with fresh IL-2-containing medium. Unless noted otherwise, every peptide stimulation condition was cultured in triplicate wells. Using Ficoll-Paque Plus gradient centrifugation, PBMC were separated from whole blood and then either used fresh or cryopreserved at -140C. The spike proteins of SARS-CoV-2 and of the common cold coronaviruses HCoV-NL63, HCoV-OC43 and HCoV-229E were spanned by overlapping peptide pools. The QIAamp micro DNA kit was used to extract genomic DNA from the cultured CD4+ T cells.

The source of this sequence is a human donor who received a COVID-19 vaccine. The source was CD4+ T cells from PBMCs cultured with HCoV-NL63 spike peptides, collected after COVID-19 vaccination. The cell subset or site label on this specimen signifies: HCoV-NL63 spike overlapping peptide pool stimulation. The sequence links TRBV2 to TRBJ2-3, with 7 junctional bases fitting TRBD1. CDR3 protein: CASLDSTGKHTDTQYF. The nucleotide sequence reads as follows: TGTGCCAGCCTCGATTCGACAGGGAAACACACAGATACGCAGTATTTT. The variable domain in full, with residues beyond the CDR3 obtained from the reference TRBV2 and TRBJ2-3 genes, is EPEVTQTPSHQVTQMGQEVILRCVPISNHLYFYWYRQILGQKVEFLVSFYNNEISEKSEIFDDQFSVERPDGSNFTLKIRSTKLEDSAMYFCASLDSTGKHTDTQYFGPGTRLTVL.